A single sample is the source of the 15 T cell receptor beta chains below, sequenced in a study of control samples from healthy donors and cancer patients. This table comes from immunoSEQ multiplex PCR, and its TCRdb copy is limited to in-frame clones, with some not included. The data show 45,000 to 70,000 clones, with under 95% seen just once and under 0.95% held by the top ten. Sequenced material: PBMCs. The receptors shown here come from a man aged 30 to 39 with colorectal cancer.

CDR3 coding DNA: TGTGCCAGCAGTTACCGCAGGGCTTTTGGAGGCTACACCTTC. Translation gives CASSYRRAFGGYTF. This chain connects TRBV6-2 or TRBV6-3 to TRBJ1-2; TRBD1 might be the D (5 bases). The CDR3 has 14 residues. V lost 2 bases and J 8 bases, leaving 15 bases between the germline ends. From germline, CDR1 is MNHEY and CDR2 SVGEGT.

The chain combines TRBV27 with TRBJ2-7, with 8 nucleotides matching TRBD2. V gave up 5 bases and J gave up 0 bases; unmatched junction bases: 3. The length of the CDR3 is 14 residues. Germline CDR1 reads MNHEY; CDR2 reads SMNVEV (reference sequence). DNA of the CDR3: TGTGCCAGCAGTCCGGGGGGGGCCTCCTACGAGCAGTACGTC. Protein sequence: CASSPGGASYEQYV.

The chain recombines TRBV4-3 with TRBJ1-1; maybe TRBD1 (6 bases). V was trimmed by 4 bases and J by 1 base, leaving 13 bases between them. This CDR3 spans 15 amino acids. The germline V gene encodes CDR1 LGHNA and CDR2 YSLEER. The CDR3 coding sequence is TGCGCCAGCAGCCTGGGATGGACAGCGAACACTGAAGCTTTCTTT. It yields the protein CASSLGWTANTEAFF.

The rearrangement links TRBV15 to TRBJ1-5; D may be TRBD1 (5 bases). Germline values: CDR1 LNHNV, CDR2 YYDKDF (reference sequence). The V gene lost 5 bases and the J gene lost 2 bases, with 13 bases spanning the gap. This CDR3 region has 15 residues. In DNA form, the CDR3 reads TGTGCCACCAGCGAGGGGCTATGGGGCAATCAGCCCCAGCATTTT. It codes for CATSEGLWGNQPQHF.

This chain connects TRBV29-1 to TRBJ1-2; 8 bases agree with TRBD1. Germline V CDR1 and CDR2: SQVTM, ANQGSEA. The CDR3 consists of 13 residues. J gave up 6 bases and V 7 bases, and 10 bases lay outside the gene matches. CDR3 DNA sequence: TGCAGCGATCAGGGGGCGCTAAGACATGGCTACACCTTC. This codes for CSDQGALRHGYTF.

The chain combines TRBV18 with TRBJ2-7; 9 bases match TRBD1. CDR1 is KGHSH and CDR2 is LQKENI in the germline V gene. The V and J ends lost 6 bases and 5 bases, in that order; junction bases with no gene match: 2. The CDR3 contains 12 residues. The CDR3 sequence: CASSRTGDEQYF. CDR3 in DNA: TGTGCCAGCTCCCGGACAGGGGACGAGCAGTACTTC.

The V gene is TRBV6-2 or TRBV6-3, the J gene TRBJ1-2, with 7 bases matching TRBD1. The germline CDR1 and CDR2 sequences are MNHEY and SVGEGT. CDR3 length: 14 amino acids. V dropped 2 bases and J dropped 4; count of bases not matched to a gene: 4. This CDR3 is CASSYRGQSYGYTF. CDR3 DNA sequence: TGTGCCAGCAGTTACCGGGGACAGAGCTATGGCTACACCTTC.

V is TRBV6-1 and J is TRBJ1-5; D is possibly TRBD1 (6 bases). In germline, CDR1 is MNHNS, CDR2 SASEGT. The V gene lost 4 bases and the J gene lost 6 bases, with 19 bases spanning the gap. The CDR3 extends over 16 amino acids. CDR3 loop: CASSGGQTLNRQPQHF. DNA of the CDR3: TGTGCCAGCAGTGGAGGACAGACCCTTAACCGTCAGCCCCAGCATTTT.

The rearrangement uses TRBV11-2 and TRBJ2-2, with D maybe TRBD1 (6 bases). Germline assignment: CDR1 SGHAT and CDR2 FQNNGV. This CDR3 region has 14 residues. V lost 3 bases, J lost 5 bases, and 10 bases lay in between. As DNA, the CDR3 is TGTGCCAGCAGCTTTGAGGGGGTTACCGGGGAGCTGTTTTTT. This codes for CASSFEGVTGELFF.

The rearrangement joins TRBV11-3 to TRBJ2-1, with 7 bases fitting TRBD2. Losses at the gene ends were 4 bases for V and 0 bases for J; bases not matched to a gene: 12. Germline CDR1 reads SGHNT; CDR2 reads YENEEA. The CDR3 loop spans 18 amino acids. CDR3 sequence: CASSSQTPSGSSYNEQFF. The CDR3 DNA follows: TGTGCCAGCAGCTCGCAAACTCCTAGCGGCAGCTCCTACAATGAGCAGTTCTTC.

The chain has TRBV7-2 and TRBJ1-4; 9 bases match TRBD1. CDR3 length: 15 residues. Germline V gene sequence: CDR1 SGHTA, CDR2 FQGNSA. J gave up 5 bases and V 6 bases, and 7 bases lay outside the gene matches. CDR3 sequence (DNA): TGTGCCAGCAGGTTCGACAGGGGGAGGAATGAAAAACTGTTTTTT. Translated: CASRFDRGRNEKLFF.

The chain joins TRBV13 to TRBJ1-6; possibly TRBD1 for D (5 bases). The CDR3 loop spans 17 amino acids. The germline V gene has CDR1 PRHDT and CDR2 FYEKMQ (reference sequence). V was clipped by 1 base and J by 4 bases, with 14 bases between them. The CDR3 DNA sequence: TGTGCCAGCAGCTTAGCTTTGGCGGGACGGTATAATTCACCCCTCCACTTT. Translation: CASSLALAGRYNSPLHF.

The rearrangement joins TRBV29-1 to TRBJ1-3; weak D call: TRBD1 (6 bases). This CDR3 contains 16 residues. Germline CDR1 reads SQVTM; CDR2 reads ANQGSEA. V was pared by 5 bases and J by 4 bases, with 21 bases between. CDR3 region: CSVLGGRGAGGNTIYF. The CDR3 region has the DNA TGCAGCGTTCTAGGAGGCCGGGGGGCTGGGGGAAACACCATATATTTT.

This clone appeared once. The chain joins TRBV5-6 to TRBJ2-1; TRBD2 aligns across 12 bases. Germline V lookup: CDR1 SGHDT, CDR2 YYEEEE. The J segment lost 7 bases and the V segment lost 0 bases, leaving 2 bases of the junction unmatched. The CDR3 sequence is 15 residues long. CDR3 in amino acids: CASSLGLAGVNEQFF. CDR3 DNA sequence: TGTGCCAGCAGCTTGGGACTAGCGGGGGTAAATGAGCAGTTCTTC.

V and J are TRBV5-6 and TRBJ2-2, with D hard to call. From germline, CDR1 is SGHDT and CDR2 YYEEEE. V lost 1 base and J 0 bases, leaving 4 bases between the germline ends. There are 14 residues in the CDR3. Here the CDR3 reads CASSLSANTGELFF. In DNA, the CDR3 is TGTGCCAGCAGCTTGTCGGCGAACACCGGGGAGCTGTTTTTT.